This T cell receptor beta chain came from a study of shared clonotypes between healthy human individuals. There are 14 residues in the CDR3. J lost 0 bases, V lost 5 bases, and 4 bases had no gene match. Germline values: CDR1 SGHTA, CDR2 FQGNSA. The study drew its donors from healthy HIV-negative adults without recent acute infections or vaccinations. A note on this clone: The identical CDR3 is also encoded by other nucleotide sequences in the sample.

Some clones are missing from TCRdb's copy, which holds only in-frame ones; the method was immunoSEQ multiplex PCR. The sample lists some 2.1 million clones, 90% to 95% occurring once. The V gene is TRBV7-2, the J gene TRBJ2-7; 7 nucleotides align to TRBD2. Sequencing input: naive CD4+ T cells sorted from blood. The subset denotes: CD45RA+ positively selected. This TCR was sampled from a man between 18 and 29 years old in good health. The CDR3 loop reads CASSAGGSSYEQYF. CDR3 nucleotide sequence: TGTGCCAGCAGCGCTGGCGGGAGCTCCTACGAGCAGTACTTC.